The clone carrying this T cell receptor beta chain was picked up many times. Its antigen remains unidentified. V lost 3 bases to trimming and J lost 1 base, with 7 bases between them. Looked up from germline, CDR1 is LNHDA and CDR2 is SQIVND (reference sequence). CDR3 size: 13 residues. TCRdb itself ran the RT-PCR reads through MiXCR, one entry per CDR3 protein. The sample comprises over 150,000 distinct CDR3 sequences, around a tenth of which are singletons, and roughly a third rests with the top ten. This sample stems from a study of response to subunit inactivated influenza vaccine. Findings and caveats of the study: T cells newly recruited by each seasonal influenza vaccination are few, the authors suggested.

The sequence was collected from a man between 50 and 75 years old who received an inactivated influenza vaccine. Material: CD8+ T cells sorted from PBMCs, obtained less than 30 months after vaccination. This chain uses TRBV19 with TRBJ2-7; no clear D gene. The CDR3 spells CASSITTSYEQYF. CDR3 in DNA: TGTGCCAGTAGTATCACTACTTCCTACGAGCAGTACTTC. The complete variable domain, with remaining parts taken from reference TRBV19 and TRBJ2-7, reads DGGITQSPKYLFRKEGQNVTLSCEQNLNHDAMYWYRQDPGQGLRLIYYSQIVNDFQKGDIAEGYSVSREKKESFPLTVTSAQKNPTAFYLCASSITTSYEQYFGPGTRLTVT.